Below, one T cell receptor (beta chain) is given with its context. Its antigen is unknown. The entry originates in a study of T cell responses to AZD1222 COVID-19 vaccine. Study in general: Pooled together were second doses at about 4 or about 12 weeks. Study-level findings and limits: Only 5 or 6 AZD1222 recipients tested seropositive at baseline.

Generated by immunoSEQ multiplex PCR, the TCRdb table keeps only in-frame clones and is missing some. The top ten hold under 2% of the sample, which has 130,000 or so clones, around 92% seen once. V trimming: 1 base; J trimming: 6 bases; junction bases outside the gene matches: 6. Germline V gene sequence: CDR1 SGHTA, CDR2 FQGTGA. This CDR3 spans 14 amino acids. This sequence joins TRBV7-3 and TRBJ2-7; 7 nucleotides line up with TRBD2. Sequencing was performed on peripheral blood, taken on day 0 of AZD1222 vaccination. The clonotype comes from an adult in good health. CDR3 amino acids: CASSLNAGDFEQYF. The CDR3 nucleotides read TGTGCCAGCAGCTTAAATGCGGGGGATTTCGAGCAGTACTTC. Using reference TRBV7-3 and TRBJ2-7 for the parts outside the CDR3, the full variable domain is GAGVSQTPSNKVTEKGKYVELRCDPISGHTALYWYRQSLGQGPEFLIYFQGTGAADDSGLPNDRFFAVRPEGSVSTLKIQRTERGDSAVYLCASSLNAGDFEQYFGPGTRLTVT.